This TCR beta chain was captured in a study of blood T cell repertoires in COVID-19. Grouping used clinical history reported by participants in a survey and questionnaire. Produced via immunoSEQ multiplex PCR; TCRdb's table is partial and in-frame only. Of a few hundred thousand clones detected, 88% appear once; the ten largest clones hold about 1.2%. The receptor was derived from a woman aged 18-29 years who had recovered from COVID-19. Sequenced input: PBMCs or T cells enriched from blood (not recorded which).

CDR3: CASSQTSRDLDTQYF. CDR3 nucleotide sequence: TGTGCCAGCAGCCAGACTAGCAGGGATTTAGATACGCAGTATTTT. This chain uses TRBV11-2 with TRBJ2-3; 7 positions agree with TRBD2. CDR3 length: 15 amino acids. CDR1 is SGHAT and CDR2 is FQNNGV in the germline V gene. The V gene end was trimmed by 5 bases and the J gene end by 5 bases; junction bases not matched to a gene: 10.